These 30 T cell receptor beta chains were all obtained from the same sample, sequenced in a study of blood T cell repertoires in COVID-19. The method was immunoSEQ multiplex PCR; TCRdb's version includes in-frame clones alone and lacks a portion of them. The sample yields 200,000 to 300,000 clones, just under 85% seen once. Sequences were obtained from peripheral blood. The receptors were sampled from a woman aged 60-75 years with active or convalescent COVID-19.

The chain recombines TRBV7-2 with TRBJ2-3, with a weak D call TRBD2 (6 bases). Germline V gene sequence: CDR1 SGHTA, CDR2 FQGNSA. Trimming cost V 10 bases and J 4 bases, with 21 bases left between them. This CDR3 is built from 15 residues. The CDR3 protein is CATLPLGSVSDTQYF. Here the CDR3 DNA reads TGTGCCACCCTACCCCTCGGGAGTGTGTCAGATACGCAGTATTTT.

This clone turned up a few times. CDR3 protein: CASSAGRYAGNTIYF. CDR3 nucleotides: TGTGCCAGCAGTGCAGGGAGGTATGCTGGAAACACCATATATTTT. This chain joins TRBV3-1 (or the pseudogene TRBV3-2) and TRBJ1-3; tentatively, D is TRBD1 (5 bases). Germline loops: CDR1 LGHDT, CDR2 YNNKEL (reference sequence). The CDR3 length is 15 residues. Trimming took 6 bases from V and 2 from J, leaving 14 bases between them.

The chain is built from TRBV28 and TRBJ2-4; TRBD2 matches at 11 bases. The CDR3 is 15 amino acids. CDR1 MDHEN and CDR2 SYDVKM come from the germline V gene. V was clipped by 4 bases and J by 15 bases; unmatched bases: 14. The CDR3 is CASSSGTSGGGRRYF. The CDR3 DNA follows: TGTGCCAGCAGTTCGGGAACTAGCGGGGGCGGGCGGAGGTACTTC.

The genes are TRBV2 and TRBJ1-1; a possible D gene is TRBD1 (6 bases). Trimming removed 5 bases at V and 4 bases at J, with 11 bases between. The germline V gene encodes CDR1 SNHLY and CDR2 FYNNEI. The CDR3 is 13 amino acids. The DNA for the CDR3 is TGTGCCAGCAGTACCAACAGGGCCACTGAAGCTTTCTTT. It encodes CASSTNRATEAFF.

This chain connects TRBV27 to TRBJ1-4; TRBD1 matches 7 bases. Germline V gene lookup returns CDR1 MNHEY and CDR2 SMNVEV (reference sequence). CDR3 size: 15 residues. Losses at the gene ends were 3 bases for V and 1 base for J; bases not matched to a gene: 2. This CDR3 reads CASSLGQQTNEKLFF. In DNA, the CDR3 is TGTGCCAGCAGTTTGGGACAGCAAACTAATGAAAAACTGTTTTTT.

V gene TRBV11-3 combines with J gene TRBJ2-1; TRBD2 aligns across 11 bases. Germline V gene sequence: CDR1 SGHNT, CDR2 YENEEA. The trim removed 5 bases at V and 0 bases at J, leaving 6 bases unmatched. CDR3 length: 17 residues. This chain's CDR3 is CASSTRTSGLSYNEQFF. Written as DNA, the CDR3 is TGTGCCAGCAGCACCAGGACTAGCGGGCTCTCCTACAATGAGCAGTTCTTC. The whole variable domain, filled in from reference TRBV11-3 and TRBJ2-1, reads EAGVVQSPRYKIIEKKQPVAFWCNPISGHNTLYWYLQNLGQGPELLIRYENEEAVDDSQLPKDRFSAERLKGVDSTLKIQPAELGDSAVYLCASSTRTSGLSYNEQFFGPGTRLTVL.

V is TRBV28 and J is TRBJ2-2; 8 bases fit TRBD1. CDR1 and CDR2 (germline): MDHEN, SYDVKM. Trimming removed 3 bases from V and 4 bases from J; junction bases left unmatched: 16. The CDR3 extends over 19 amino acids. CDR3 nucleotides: TGTGCCAGCAGTTTCCATGGACAGGGTAAGGGAGGTAGCACCGGGGAGCTGTTTTTT. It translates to CASSFHGQGKGGSTGELFF.

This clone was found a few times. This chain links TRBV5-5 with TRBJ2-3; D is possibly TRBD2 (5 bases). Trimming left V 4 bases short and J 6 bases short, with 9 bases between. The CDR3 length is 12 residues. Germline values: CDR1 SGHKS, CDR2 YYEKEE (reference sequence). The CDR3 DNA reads TGTGCCAGCAGCCGGACTGCCGATACGCAGTATTTT. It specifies CASSRTADTQYF.

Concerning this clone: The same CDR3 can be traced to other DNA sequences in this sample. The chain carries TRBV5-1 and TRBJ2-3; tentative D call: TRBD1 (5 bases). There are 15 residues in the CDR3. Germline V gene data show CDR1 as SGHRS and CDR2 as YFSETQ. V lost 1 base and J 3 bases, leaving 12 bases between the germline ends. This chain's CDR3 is CASSLRGASTDTQYF. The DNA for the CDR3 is TGCGCCAGCAGCTTGCGTGGGGCGTCAACAGATACGCAGTATTTT.

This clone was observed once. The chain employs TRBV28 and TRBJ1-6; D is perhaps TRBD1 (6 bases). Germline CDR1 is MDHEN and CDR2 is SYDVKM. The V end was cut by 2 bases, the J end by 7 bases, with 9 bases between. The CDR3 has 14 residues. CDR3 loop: CASSLGQTNSPLHF. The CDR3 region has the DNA TGTGCCAGCAGTTTAGGACAGACGAATTCACCCCTCCACTTT. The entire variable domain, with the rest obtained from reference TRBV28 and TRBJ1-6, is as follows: DVKVTQSSRYLVKRTGEKVFLECVQDMDHENMFWYRQDPGLGLRLIYFSYDVKMKEKGDIPEGYSVSREKKERFSLILESASTNQTSMYLCASSLGQTNSPLHFGNGTRLTVT.

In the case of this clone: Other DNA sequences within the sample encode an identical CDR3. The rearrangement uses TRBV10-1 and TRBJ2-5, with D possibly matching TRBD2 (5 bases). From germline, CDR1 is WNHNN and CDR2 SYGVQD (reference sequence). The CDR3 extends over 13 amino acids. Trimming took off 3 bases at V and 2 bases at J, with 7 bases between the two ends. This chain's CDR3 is CASSEGLQETQYF. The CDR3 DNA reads TGCGCCAGCAGTGAAGGACTTCAAGAGACCCAGTACTTC.

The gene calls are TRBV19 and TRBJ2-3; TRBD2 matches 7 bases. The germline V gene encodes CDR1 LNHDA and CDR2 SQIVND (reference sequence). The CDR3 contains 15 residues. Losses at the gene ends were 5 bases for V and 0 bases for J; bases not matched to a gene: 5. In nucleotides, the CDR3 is TGTGCCAGTAGTCAGGGACTACTTAGCACAGATACGCAGTATTTT. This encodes CASSQGLLSTDTQYF.

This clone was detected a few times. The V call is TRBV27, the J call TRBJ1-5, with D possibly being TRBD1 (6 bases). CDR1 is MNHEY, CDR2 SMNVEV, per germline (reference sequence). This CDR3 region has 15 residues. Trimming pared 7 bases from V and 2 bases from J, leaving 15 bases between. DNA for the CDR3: TGTGCCAGCACCCCTCAAGGGGGACGCAATCAGCCCCAGCATTTT. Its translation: CASTPQGGRNQPQHF.

In nucleotides, the CDR3 is TGTGCCAGCGAACAGAAGGGAGGACAGGGGAGGGGAAGGATGAACACTGAAGCTTTCTTT. Protein: CASEQKGGQGRGRMNTEAFF. The chain is built from TRBV19 and TRBJ1-1; TRBD1 matches 9 bases. After removal of 9 bases from V and 0 bases from J, the junction contained 23 bases not matched to a gene. Per the germline V gene, CDR1 is LNHDA and CDR2 is SQIVND (reference sequence). This CDR3 has 20 amino acids.

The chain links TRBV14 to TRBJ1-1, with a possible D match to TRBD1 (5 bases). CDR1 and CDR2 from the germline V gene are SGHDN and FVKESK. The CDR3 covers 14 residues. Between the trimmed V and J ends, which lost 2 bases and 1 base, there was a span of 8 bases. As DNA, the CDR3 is TGTGCCAGCAGCCAATTGACAGCGAACACTGAAGCTTTCTTT. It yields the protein CASSQLTANTEAFF.

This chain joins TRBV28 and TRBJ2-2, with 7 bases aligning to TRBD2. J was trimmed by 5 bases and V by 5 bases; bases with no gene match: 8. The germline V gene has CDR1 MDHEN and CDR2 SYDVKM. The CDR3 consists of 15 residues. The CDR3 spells CASSTLWGGTGELFF. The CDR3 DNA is TGTGCCAGCAGTACTTTGTGGGGGGGGACCGGGGAGCTGTTTTTT.

In DNA, the CDR3 is TGTGCCAGCAGCTTAGCAGGGGCCTACGAGCAGTACGTC. Its protein product is CASSLAGAYEQYV. The gene calls are TRBV7-2 and TRBJ2-7, with D maybe TRBD1 (5 bases). This CDR3 is built from 13 residues. V dropped 0 bases and J dropped 2 bases, with 5 bases sitting between them. The germline V gene has CDR1 SGHTA and CDR2 FQGNSA.

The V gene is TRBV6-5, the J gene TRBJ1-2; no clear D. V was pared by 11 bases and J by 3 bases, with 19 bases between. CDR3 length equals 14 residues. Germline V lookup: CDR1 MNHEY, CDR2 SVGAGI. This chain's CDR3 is CAHTYETPYYGYTF. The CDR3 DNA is TGTGCCCACACTTACGAGACACCGTACTATGGCTACACCTTC.

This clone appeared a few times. The CDR3 loop is CASSLGTSGAPSTDTQYF. The CDR3 coding sequence is TGTGCCAGCAGTTTAGGGACTAGCGGGGCGCCTAGCACAGATACGCAGTATTTT. The rearrangement uses TRBV28 and TRBJ2-3; 13 bases fit TRBD2. The CDR3 is 18 amino acids. Per germline, CDR1 MDHEN and CDR2 SYDVKM. J gave up 0 bases and V 2 bases, and 5 bases lay outside the gene matches.

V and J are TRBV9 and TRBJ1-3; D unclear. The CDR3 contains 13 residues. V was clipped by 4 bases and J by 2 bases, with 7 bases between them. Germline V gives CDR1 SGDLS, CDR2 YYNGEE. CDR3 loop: CASSPPAGNTIYF. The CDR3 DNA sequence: TGTGCCAGCAGCCCCCCGGCTGGAAACACCATATATTTT.

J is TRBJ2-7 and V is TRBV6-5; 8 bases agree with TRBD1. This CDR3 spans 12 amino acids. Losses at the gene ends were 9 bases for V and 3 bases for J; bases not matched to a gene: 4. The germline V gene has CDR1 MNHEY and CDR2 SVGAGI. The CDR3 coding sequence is TGTGCCAGTCAGGGGGCGTTCTACGAGCAGTACTTC. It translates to CASQGAFYEQYF.

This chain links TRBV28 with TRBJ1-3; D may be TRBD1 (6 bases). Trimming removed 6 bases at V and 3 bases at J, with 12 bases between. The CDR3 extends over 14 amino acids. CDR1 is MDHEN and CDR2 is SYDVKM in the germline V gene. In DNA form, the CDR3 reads TGTGCCAGCAGGTCGACAGGAAGTGGAAACACCATATATTTT. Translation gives CASRSTGSGNTIYF.

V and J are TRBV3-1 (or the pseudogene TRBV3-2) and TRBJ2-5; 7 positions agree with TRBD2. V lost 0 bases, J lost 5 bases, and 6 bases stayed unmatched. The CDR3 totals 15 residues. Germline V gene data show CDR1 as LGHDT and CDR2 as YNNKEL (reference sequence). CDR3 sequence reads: CASSQDPRLAETQYF. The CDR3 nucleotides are TGTGCCAGCAGCCAAGACCCCCGACTAGCTGAGACCCAGTACTTC.

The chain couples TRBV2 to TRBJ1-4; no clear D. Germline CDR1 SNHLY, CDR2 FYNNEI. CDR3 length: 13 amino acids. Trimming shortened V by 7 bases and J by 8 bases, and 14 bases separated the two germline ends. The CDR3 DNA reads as TGTGCCAGCAAAGAGGACTCCCGCGAAAAACTGTTTTTT. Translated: CASKEDSREKLFF.

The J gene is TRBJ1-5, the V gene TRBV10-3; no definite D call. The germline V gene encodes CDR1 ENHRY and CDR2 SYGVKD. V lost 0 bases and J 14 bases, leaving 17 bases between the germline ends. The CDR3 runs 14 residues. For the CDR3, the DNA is TGTGCCATCAGTGAGTCGATTGCAGAGGGTGTGAAGCATTTT. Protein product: CAISESIAEGVKHF.

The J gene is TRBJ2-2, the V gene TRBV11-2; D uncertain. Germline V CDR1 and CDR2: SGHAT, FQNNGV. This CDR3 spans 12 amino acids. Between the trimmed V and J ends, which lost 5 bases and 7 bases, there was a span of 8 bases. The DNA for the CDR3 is TGTGCCAGCAGCACCCGACACGGGGAGCTGTTTTTT. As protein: CASSTRHGELFF.

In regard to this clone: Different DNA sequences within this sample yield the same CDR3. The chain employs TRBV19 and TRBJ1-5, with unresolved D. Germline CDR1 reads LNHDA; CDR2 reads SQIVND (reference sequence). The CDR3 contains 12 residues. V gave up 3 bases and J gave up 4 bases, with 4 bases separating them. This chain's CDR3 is CASSIENQPQHF. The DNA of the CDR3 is TGTGCCAGTAGTATCGAGAATCAGCCCCAGCATTTT.

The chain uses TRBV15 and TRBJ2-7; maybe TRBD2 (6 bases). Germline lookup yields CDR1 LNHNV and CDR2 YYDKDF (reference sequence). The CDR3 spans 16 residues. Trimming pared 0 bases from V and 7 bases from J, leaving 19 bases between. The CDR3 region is CATSRDLSAEGWEQYV. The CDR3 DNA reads TGTGCCACCAGCAGAGATCTCAGTGCGGAGGGTTGGGAGCAGTACGTC.

DNA for the CDR3: TGTGCCAGCCCGGGGGACGTTTGCTCCTACAATGAGCAGTTCTTC. Translation: CASPGDVCSYNEQFF. V is TRBV6-5 and J is TRBJ2-1, with a possible D match to TRBD2 (6 bases). Germline lookup yields CDR1 MNHEY and CDR2 SVGAGI. V was cut by 8 bases and J by 0 bases, with 14 bases left in between. The CDR3 has 15 amino acids.

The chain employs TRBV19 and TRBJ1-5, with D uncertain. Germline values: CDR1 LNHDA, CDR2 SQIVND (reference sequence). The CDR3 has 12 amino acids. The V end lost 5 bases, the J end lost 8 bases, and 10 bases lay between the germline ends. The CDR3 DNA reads TGTGCCAGTAGTGTTAGGACTGAGCCCCAGCATTTT. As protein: CASSVRTEPQHF. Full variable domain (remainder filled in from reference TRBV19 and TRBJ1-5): DGGITQSPKYLFRKEGQNVTLSCEQNLNHDAMYWYRQDPGQGLRLIYYSQIVNDFQKGDIAEGYSVSREKKESFPLTVTSAQKNPTAFYLCASSVRTEPQHFGDGTRLSIL.